Sequencing of this T cell receptor beta chain was carried out in a study of T cell changes during pregnancy in multiple sclerosis. The table came from immunoSEQ multiplex PCR; TCRdb's copy has only in-frame clones and leaves some out. The sample has under 50,000 clones; roughly 88% are singletons. This CDR3 is built from 12 residues. Between the trimmed V and J ends, which lost 0 bases and 8 bases, there was a span of 8 bases. CDR1 and CDR2 from the germline V gene are SGHDT and YYEEEE. The sequenced sample was peripheral blood, obtained in the first trimester of pregnancy. V gene TRBV5-6 combines with J gene TRBJ1-1, with D unclear. The sequence came from a female donor in good health, enrolled as a control in a pregnancy study. CDR3 nucleotides: TGTGCCAGCAGCTTGGGGCGGGTAGAAGCTTTCTTT. Protein sequence: CASSLGRVEAFF.